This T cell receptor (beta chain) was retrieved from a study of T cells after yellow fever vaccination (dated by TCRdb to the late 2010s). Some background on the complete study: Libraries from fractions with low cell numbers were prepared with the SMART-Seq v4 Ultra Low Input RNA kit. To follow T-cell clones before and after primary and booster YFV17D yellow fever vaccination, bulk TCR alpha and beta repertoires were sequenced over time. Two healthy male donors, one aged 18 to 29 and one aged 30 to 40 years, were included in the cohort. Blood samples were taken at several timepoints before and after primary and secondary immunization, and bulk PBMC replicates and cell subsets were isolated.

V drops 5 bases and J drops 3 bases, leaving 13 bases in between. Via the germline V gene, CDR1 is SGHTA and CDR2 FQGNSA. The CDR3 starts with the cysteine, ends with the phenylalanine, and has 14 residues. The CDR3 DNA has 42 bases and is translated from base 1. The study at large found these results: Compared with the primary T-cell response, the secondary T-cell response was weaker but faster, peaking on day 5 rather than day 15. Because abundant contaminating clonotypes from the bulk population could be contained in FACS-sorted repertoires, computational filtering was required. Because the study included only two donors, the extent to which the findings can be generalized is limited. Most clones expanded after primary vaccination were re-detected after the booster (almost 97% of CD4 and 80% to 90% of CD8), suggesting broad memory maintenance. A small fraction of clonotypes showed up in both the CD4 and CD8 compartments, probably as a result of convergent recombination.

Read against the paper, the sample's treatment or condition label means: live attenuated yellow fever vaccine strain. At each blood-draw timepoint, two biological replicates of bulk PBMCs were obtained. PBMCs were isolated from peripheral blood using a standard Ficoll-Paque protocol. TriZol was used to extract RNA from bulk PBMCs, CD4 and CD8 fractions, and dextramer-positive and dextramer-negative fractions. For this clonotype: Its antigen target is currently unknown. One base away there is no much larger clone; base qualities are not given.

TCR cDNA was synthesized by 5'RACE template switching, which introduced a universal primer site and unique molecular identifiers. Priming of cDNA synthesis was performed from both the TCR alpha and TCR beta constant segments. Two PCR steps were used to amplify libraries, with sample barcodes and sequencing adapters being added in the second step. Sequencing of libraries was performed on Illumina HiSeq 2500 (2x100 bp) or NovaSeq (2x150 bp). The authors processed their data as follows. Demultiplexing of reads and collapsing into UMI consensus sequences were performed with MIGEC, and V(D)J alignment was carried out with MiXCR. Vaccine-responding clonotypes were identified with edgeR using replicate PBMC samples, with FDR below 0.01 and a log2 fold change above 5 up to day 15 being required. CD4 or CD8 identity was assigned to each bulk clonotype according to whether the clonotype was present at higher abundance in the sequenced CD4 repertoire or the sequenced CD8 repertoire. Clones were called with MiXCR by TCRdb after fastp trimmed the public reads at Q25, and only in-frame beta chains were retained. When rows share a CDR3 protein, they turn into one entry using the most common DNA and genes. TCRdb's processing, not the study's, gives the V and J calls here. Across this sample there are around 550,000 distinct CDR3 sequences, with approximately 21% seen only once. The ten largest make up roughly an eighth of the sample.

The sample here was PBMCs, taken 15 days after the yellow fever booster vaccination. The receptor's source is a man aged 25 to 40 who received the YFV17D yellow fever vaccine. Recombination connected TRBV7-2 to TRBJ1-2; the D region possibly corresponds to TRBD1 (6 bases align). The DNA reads TGTGCCAGCAGCGAACAGGGTGTCGACTATGGCTACACCTTC. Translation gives CASSEQGVDYGYTF.